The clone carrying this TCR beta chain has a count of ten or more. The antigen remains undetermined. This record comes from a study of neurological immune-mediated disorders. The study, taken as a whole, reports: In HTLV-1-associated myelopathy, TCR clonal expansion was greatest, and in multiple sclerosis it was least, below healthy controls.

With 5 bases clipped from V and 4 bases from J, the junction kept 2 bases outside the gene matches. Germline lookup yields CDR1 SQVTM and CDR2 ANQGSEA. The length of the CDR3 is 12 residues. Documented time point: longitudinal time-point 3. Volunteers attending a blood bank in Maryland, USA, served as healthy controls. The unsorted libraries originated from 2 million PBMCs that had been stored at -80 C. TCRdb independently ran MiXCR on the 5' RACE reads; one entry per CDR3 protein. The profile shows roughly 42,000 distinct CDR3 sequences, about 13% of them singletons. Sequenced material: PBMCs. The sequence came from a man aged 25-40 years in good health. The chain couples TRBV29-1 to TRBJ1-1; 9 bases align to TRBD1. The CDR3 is CSVRGQGTEAFF. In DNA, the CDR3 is TGCAGCGTTCGGGGACAGGGCACTGAAGCTTTCTTT.